This note documents a single TCR beta chain sequence. Its antigen is currently unknown. A read error is possible here, since a much larger clone lies one base away. This entry belongs to a study of T cells in Graves' hyperthyroidism and ophthalmopathy. Background on the study: Sampling of peripheral blood happened at initial diagnosis, prior to any treatment.

It was RNA transcripts that yielded the amplified TCR beta CDR3 regions. TCR CDR3 underwent first-round RT-PCR with the HTBI primer set. TCRdb processed the multiplex PCR reads anew with MiXCR; each CDR3 protein has one entry. The data hold a few hundred thousand distinct CDR3 sequences, with 15% to 19% observed a single time. This CDR3 region has 12 residues. The germline CDR1 and CDR2 sequences are SGHRS and YFSETQ. Trimming removed 6 bases at V and 6 bases at J, with 13 bases between. Study outcomes and limitations: Ophthalmopathy and stable hyperthyroidism were told apart by a 13 V-J model.

PBMCs stemmed from 10 ml fresh peripheral blood. This sequence originates from a woman aged 25 to 45 with Graves' hyperthyroidism. This rearrangement joins TRBV5-1 to TRBJ2-7; no clear D gene. The sequenced sample consisted of blood. CDR3: CASNNPPGEQYF. The CDR3 nucleotides read TGCGCCAGCAATAACCCGCCGGGCGAGCAGTACTTC.